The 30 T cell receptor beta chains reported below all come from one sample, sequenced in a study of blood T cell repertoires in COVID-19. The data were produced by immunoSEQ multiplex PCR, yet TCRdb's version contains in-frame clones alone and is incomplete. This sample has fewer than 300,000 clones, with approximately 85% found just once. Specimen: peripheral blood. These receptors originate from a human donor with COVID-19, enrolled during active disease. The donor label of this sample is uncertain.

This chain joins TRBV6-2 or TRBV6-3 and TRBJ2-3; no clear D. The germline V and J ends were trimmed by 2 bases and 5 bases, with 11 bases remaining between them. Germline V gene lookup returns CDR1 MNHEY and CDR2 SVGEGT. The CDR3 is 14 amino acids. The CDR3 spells CASSYTHLVDTQYF. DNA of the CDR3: TGTGCCAGCAGTTACACCCATCTAGTAGATACGCAGTATTTT.

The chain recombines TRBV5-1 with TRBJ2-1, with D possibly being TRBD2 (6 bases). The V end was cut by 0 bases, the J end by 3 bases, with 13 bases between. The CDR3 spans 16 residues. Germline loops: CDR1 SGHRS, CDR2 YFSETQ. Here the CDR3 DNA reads TGCGCCAGCAGCTTGGGAGAGCGGGCGCGCTACAATGAGCAGTTCTTC. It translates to CASSLGERARYNEQFF.

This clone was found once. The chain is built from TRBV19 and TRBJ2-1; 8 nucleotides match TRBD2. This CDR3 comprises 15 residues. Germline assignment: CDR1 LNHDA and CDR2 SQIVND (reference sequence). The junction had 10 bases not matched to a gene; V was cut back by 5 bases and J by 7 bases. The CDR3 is CASSPFGLAGNEQFF. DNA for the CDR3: TGTGCCAGTAGTCCTTTTGGGTTAGCGGGAAATGAGCAGTTCTTC.

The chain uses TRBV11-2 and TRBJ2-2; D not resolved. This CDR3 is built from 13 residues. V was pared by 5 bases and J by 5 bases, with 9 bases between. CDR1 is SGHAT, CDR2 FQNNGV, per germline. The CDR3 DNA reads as TGTGCCAGCAGCCCGCGTCAAACCGGGGAGCTGTTTTTT. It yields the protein CASSPRQTGELFF.

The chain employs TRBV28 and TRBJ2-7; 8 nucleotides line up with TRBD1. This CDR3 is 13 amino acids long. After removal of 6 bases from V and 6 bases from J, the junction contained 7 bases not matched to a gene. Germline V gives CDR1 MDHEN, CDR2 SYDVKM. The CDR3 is CASRDRVLGEQYF. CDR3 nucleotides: TGTGCCAGCAGGGACAGGGTCTTAGGCGAGCAGTACTTC.

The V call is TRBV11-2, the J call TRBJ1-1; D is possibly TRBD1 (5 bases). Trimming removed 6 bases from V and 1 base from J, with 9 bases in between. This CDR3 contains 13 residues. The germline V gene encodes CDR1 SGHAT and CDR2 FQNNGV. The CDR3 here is CASRRQPNTEAFF. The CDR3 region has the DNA TGTGCCAGCAGGAGACAGCCGAACACTGAAGCTTTCTTT. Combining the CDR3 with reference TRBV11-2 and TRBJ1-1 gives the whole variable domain EAGVAQSPRYKIIEKRQSVAFWCNPISGHATLYWYQQILGQGPKLLIQFQNNGVVDDSQLPKDRFSAERLKGVDSTLKIQPAKLEDSAVYLCASRRQPNTEAFFGQGTRLTVV.

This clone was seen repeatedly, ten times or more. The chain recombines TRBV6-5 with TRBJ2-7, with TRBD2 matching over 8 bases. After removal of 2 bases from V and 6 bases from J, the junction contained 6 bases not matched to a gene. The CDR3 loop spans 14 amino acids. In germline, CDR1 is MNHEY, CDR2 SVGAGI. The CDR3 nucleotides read TGTGCCAGCAGTTACCACAACAGCGGGAGCGAGCAGTACTTC. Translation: CASSYHNSGSEQYF.

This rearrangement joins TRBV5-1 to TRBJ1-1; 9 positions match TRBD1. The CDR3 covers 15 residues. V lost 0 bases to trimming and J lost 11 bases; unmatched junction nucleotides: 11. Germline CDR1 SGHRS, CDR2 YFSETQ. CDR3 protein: CASSLVEAGQGHAFF. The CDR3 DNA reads TGCGCCAGCAGCTTGGTGGAGGCGGGACAGGGCCATGCTTTCTTT.

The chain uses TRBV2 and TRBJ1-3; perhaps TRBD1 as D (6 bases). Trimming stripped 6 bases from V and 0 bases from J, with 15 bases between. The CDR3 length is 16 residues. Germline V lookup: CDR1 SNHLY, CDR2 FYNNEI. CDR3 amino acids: CASREDRFSSGNTIYF. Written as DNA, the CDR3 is TGTGCCAGCAGGGAGGACAGATTCTCCTCTGGAAACACCATATATTTT. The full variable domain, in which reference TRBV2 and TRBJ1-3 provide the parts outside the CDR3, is EPEVTQTPSHQVTQMGQEVILRCVPISNHLYFYWYRQILGQKVEFLVSFYNNEISEKSEIFDDQFSVERPDGSNFTLKIRSTKLEDSAMYFCASREDRFSSGNTIYFGEGSWLTVV.

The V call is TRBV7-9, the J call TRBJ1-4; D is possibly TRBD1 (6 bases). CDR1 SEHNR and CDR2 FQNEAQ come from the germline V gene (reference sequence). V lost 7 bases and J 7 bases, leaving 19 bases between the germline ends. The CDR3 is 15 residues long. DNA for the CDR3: TGTGCCAGCACCGACTTAGGGGGGGCTGGTGAAAAACTGTTTTTT. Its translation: CASTDLGGAGEKLFF.

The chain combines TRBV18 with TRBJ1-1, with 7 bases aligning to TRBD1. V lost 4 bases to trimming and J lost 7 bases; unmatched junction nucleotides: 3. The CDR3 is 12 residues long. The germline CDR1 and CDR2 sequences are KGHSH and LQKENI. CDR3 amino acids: CASSHGTDEAFF. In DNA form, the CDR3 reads TGTGCCAGCTCACACGGGACAGATGAAGCTTTCTTT.

The CDR3 DNA sequence: TGCGCCAGCGCGTTAGGGACAGATACCAACAGCTATGGCTACACCTTC. Its translation: CASALGTDTNSYGYTF. The rearrangement joins TRBV5-1 to TRBJ1-2, with 7 bases fitting TRBD1. Germline assignment: CDR1 SGHRS and CDR2 YFSETQ. This CDR3 comprises 16 residues. V trimming: 7 bases; J trimming: 4 bases; junction bases outside the gene matches: 16.

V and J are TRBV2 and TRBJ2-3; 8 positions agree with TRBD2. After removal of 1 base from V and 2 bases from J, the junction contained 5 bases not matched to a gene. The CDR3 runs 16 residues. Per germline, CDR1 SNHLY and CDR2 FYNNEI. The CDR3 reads CASSEVGTSITDTQYF. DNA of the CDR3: TGTGCCAGCAGTGAAGTAGGGACTAGTATCACAGATACGCAGTATTTT.

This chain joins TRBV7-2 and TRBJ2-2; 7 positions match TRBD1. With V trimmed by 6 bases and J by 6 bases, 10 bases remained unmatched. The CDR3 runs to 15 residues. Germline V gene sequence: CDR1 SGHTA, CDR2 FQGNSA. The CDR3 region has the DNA TGTGCCAGCAGTTCTAACCGAGGGGGCGCCGGGGAGCTGTTTTTT. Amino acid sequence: CASSSNRGGAGELFF. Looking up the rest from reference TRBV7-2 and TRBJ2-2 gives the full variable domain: GAGVSQSPSNKVTEKGKDVELRCDPISGHTALYWYRQSLGQGLEFLIYFQGNSAPDKSGLPSDRFSAERTGGSVSTLTIQRTQQEDSAVYLCASSSNRGGAGELFFGEGSRLTVL.

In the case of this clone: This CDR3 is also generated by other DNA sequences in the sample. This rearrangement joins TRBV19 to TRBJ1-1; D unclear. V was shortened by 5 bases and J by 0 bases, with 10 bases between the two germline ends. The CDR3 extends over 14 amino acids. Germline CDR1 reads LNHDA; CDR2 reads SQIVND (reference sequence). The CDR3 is CASSAGLMNTEAFF. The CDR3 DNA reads TGTGCCAGTAGTGCGGGCCTCATGAACACTGAAGCTTTCTTT.

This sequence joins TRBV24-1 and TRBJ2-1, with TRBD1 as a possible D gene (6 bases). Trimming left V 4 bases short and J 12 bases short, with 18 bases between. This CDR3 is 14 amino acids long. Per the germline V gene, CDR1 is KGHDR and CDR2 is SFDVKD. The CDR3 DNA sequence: TGTGCCACCAGTGACCCAACGGACAGTCGTTCGCAGTTCTTC. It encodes CATSDPTDSRSQFF.

CDR3 DNA sequence: TGTGCCAGCAGCTCCGGACAGCTTAGCACAGATACGCAGTATTTT. Protein: CASSSGQLSTDTQYF. V gene TRBV7-2 combines with J gene TRBJ2-3; the D gene is possibly TRBD1 (6 bases). The CDR3 length is 15 residues. Looked up from germline, CDR1 is SGHTA and CDR2 is FQGNSA. Trimming cost V 4 bases and J 0 bases, with 11 bases left between them.

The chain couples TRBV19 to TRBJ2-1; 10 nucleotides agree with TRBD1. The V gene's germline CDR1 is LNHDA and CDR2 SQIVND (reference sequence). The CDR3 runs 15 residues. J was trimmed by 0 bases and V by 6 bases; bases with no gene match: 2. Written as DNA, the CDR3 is TGTGCCAGTAGGGGGACAGGGGCCTCCTACAATGAGCAGTTCTTC. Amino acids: CASRGTGASYNEQFF.

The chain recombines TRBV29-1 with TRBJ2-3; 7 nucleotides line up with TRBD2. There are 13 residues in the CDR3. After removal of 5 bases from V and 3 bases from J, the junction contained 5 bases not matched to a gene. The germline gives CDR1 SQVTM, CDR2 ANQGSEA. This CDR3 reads CSVKREGTDTQYF. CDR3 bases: TGCAGCGTTAAGCGGGAAGGAACAGATACGCAGTATTTT.

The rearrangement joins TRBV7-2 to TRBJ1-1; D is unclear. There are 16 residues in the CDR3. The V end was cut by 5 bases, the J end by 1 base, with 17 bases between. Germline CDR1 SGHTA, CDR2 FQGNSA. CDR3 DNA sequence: TGTGCCAGCAGCCCCCCGTGGGAGGGAGAGAACACTGAAGCTTTCTTT. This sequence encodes CASSPPWEGENTEAFF.

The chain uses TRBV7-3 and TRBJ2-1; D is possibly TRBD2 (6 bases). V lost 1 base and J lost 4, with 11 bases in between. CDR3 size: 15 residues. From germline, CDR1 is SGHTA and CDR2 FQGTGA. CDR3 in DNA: TGTGCCAGCAGCTTAAGTGGGGGGTTGTACAATGAGCAGTTCTTC. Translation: CASSLSGGLYNEQFF.

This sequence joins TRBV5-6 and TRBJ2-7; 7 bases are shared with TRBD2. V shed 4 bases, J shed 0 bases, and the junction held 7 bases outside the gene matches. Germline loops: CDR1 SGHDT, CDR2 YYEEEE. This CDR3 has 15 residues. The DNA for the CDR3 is TGTGCCAGCAGCGTATATGGACTAGGCTCCTACGAGCAGTACTTC. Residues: CASSVYGLGSYEQYF. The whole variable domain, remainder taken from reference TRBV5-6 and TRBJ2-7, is DAGVTQSPTHLIKTRGQQVTLRCSPKSGHDTVSWYQQALGQGPQFIFQYYEEEERQRGNFPDRFSGHQFPNYSSELNVNALLLGDSALYLCASSVYGLGSYEQYFGPGTRLTVT.

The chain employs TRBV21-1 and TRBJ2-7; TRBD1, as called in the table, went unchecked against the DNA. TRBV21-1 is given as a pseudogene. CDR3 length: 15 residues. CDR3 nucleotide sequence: TGTGCCAGCAGCAAAGGGCAGTTCTACAGCTACGAGCAGTACTTC. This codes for CASSKGQFYSYEQYF.

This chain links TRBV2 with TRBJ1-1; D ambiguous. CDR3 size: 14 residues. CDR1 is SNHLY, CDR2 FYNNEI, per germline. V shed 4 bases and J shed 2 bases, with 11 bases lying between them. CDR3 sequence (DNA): TGTGCCAGCAGTGTCTTGGGAGGAAACACTGAAGCTTTCTTT. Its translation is CASSVLGGNTEAFF.

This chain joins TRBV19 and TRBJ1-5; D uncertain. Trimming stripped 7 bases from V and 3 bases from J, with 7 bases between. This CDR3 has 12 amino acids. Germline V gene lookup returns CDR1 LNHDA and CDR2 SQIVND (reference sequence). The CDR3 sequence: CASMAYNQPQHF. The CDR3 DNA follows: TGTGCCAGTATGGCATACAATCAGCCCCAGCATTTT. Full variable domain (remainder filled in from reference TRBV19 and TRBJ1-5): DGGITQSPKYLFRKEGQNVTLSCEQNLNHDAMYWYRQDPGQGLRLIYYSQIVNDFQKGDIAEGYSVSREKKESFPLTVTSAQKNPTAFYLCASMAYNQPQHFGDGTRLSIL.

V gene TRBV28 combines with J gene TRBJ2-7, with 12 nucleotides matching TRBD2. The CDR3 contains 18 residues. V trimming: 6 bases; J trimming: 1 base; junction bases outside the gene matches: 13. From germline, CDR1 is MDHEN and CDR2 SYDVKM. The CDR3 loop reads CASSKGILAGGGSYEQYF. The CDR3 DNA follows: TGTGCCAGCAGCAAGGGGATTCTAGCGGGAGGGGGATCCTACGAGCAGTACTTC.

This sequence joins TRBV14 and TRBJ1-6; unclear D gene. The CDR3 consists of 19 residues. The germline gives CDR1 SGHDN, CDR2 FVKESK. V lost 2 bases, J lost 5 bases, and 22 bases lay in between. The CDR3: CASSQFGLRPLPNNSPLHF. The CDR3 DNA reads TGTGCCAGCAGCCAATTCGGACTGCGTCCTCTCCCAAATAATTCACCCCTCCACTTT.

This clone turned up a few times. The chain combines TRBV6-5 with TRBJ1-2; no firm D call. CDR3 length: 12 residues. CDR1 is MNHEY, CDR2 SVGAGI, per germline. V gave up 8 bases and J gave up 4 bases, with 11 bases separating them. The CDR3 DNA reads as TGTGCCAGCGGGCGGGATATCTATGGCTACACCTTC. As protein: CASGRDIYGYTF.

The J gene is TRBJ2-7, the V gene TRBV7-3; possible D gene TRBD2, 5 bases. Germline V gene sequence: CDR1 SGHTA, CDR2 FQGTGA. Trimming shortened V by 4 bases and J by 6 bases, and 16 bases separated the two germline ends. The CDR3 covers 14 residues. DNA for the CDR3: TGTGCCAGCAGCTCCGGGCCTAGCATGAGCGAGCAGTACTTC. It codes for CASSSGPSMSEQYF.

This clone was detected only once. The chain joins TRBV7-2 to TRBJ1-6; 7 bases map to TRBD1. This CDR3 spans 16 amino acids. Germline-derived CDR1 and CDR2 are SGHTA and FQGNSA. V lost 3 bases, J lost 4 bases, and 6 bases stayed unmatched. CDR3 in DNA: TGTGCCAGCAGCTTGGACGGGACAGAGTATAATTCACCCCTCCACTTT. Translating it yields CASSLDGTEYNSPLHF.